These 21 T cell receptor beta chains share one sample of origin, sequenced in a study of blood T cell repertoires in COVID-19 (dated by TCRdb to about 2020). The library was obtained by the immunoSEQ multiplex PCR assay. Here the immuneACCESS table is served through TCRdb, limited to in-frame sequences with V and J called. Missing clones are a known gap in these copies; in checked studies unresolved V genes cover under half, and the rest lacks a known reason. The sample table shows 150,000 to 200,000 clones, and around 77% are seen once. The ten largest clones represent 6.5% of the sample. The sequencing sample was made of peripheral blood. These receptors originate from a man aged 65-85 years with active or convalescent COVID-19.

The CDR3 DNA follows: TGTGCCAGCAGCCAAGATCCGAACTCAATCCTGCAGTACTTC. Protein sequence: CASSQDPNSILQYF. The chain is built from TRBV3-1 (or the pseudogene TRBV3-2) and TRBJ2-5; D is undetermined. CDR1 and CDR2 from the germline V gene are LGHDT and YNNKEL (reference sequence). The CDR3 has 14 residues. Between the trimmed V and J ends, which lost 0 bases and 11 bases, there was a span of 16 bases.

CDR3 amino acids: CASSLRSLAGGTDYEQYF. The DNA of the CDR3 is TGCGCCAGCAGCTTGCGTTCATTGGCGGGAGGTACAGACTACGAGCAGTACTTC. This chain joins TRBV5-1 and TRBJ2-7, with 8 bases fitting TRBD2. Trimming took 1 base from V and 3 from J; bases not matched to a gene: 15. In germline, CDR1 is SGHRS, CDR2 YFSETQ. CDR3 length equals 18 residues.

The chain couples TRBV10-2 to TRBJ1-5, with TRBD1 as a possible D gene (6 bases). Germline CDR1 is WSHSY and CDR2 is SAAADI. The CDR3 has 15 residues. Trimming removed 6 bases from V and 5 bases from J, with 17 bases in between. The CDR3, as DNA: TGCGCCAGCAGAGTCGACAGGTACAAGGATCAGCCCCAGCATTTT. Encoded protein: CASRVDRYKDQPQHF.

This chain uses TRBV30 with TRBJ2-6; D might be TRBD1 (5 bases). This CDR3 contains 15 residues. V dropped 5 bases and J dropped 1 base, with 12 bases sitting between them. Germline assignment: CDR1 GTSNPN and CDR2 SVGIG (reference sequence). The CDR3 sequence: CAWAPRGSGANVLTF. CDR3 nucleotide sequence: TGTGCCTGGGCCCCTAGGGGTTCTGGGGCCAACGTCCTGACTTTC.

The gene calls are TRBV9 and TRBJ2-5, with D perhaps TRBD2 (5 bases). Germline V gives CDR1 SGDLS, CDR2 YYNGEE. Between the trimmed V and J ends, which lost 1 base and 1 base, there was a span of 11 bases. CDR3 length: 15 amino acids. The CDR3 spells CASSVLSRGQETQYF. DNA for the CDR3: TGTGCCAGCAGCGTATTATCTCGGGGCCAAGAGACCCAGTACTTC.

The J gene is TRBJ2-1, the V gene TRBV7-6; TRBD2 is a possible D gene (6 bases). Germline V gene sequence: CDR1 SGHVS, CDR2 FNYEAQ. V was cut by 1 base and J by 0 bases, with 7 bases left in between. The CDR3 loop spans 15 amino acids. The CDR3 DNA sequence: TGTGCCAGCAGCTTAGACGGGAGCTCCTACAATGAGCAGTTCTTC. The encoded protein is CASSLDGSSYNEQFF.

This sequence joins TRBV5-1 and TRBJ1-1; no definite D call. V was trimmed by 2 bases and J by 5 bases, leaving 16 bases between them. The CDR3 has 15 residues. Germline CDR1 reads SGHRS; CDR2 reads YFSETQ. The chain's CDR3 is CASSLRLGGRTEAFF. DNA of the CDR3: TGCGCCAGCAGCTTAAGGTTGGGCGGGCGGACTGAAGCTTTCTTT. Together with reference TRBV5-1 and TRBJ1-1, the CDR3 gives the full variable domain: KAGVTQTPRYLIKTRGQQVTLSCSPISGHRSVSWYQQTPGQGLQFLFEYFSETQRNKGNFPGRFSGRQFSNSRSEMNVSTLELGDSALYLCASSLRLGGRTEAFFGQGTRLTVV.

The genes are TRBV2 and TRBJ1-4, with D possibly being TRBD1 (5 bases). The V gene's germline CDR1 is SNHLY and CDR2 FYNNEI. There are 14 residues in the CDR3. V gave up 3 bases and J gave up 5 bases, with 10 bases separating them. The CDR3: CASSDDRFNEKLFF. DNA for the CDR3: TGTGCCAGCAGTGATGACAGATTCAATGAAAAACTGTTTTTT.

This clone was detected once. V gene TRBV10-1 combines with J gene TRBJ2-2; unclear D gene. With 0 bases removed from V and 7 bases from J, the gap between germline ends came to 9 bases. There are 14 residues in the CDR3. Germline CDR1 and CDR2: WNHNN and SYGVQD (reference sequence). CDR3 nucleotides: TGCGCCAGCAGTGAGTCAAGTGGCAGCGGGGAGCTGTTTTTT. Translating gives CASSESSGSGELFF.

This clone occurred a few times. The chain employs TRBV9 and TRBJ1-5; D might be TRBD1 (5 bases). Trimming removed 1 base at V and 5 bases at J, with 7 bases between. The CDR3 spans 13 residues. Germline V gene data show CDR1 as SGDLS and CDR2 as YYNGEE. This CDR3 reads CASSVQGDQPQHF. The CDR3 DNA sequence: TGTGCCAGCAGCGTACAGGGCGATCAGCCCCAGCATTTT.

Remarks on this clone: The junction does not match germline at one end; this may be a read error. J is TRBJ1-2 and V is TRBV7-9; TRBD1 matches at 9 bases. The germline CDR1 and CDR2 sequences are SEHNR and FQNEAQ (reference sequence). The CDR3 has 14 amino acids. CDR3 protein: CASRGPGTGSFPDF. CDR3 sequence (DNA): TGTGCCAGCAGGGGGCCTGGGACAGGGTCCTTCCCCGACTTC.

The chain is built from TRBV2 and TRBJ2-2; D may be TRBD1 (5 bases). Germline CDR1 reads SNHLY; CDR2 reads FYNNEI. The ends were cut back, 7 bases at V and 6 bases at J, with 12 bases in the middle. The CDR3 spans 13 residues. The CDR3 sequence is CASNLGAAGELFF. In DNA, the CDR3 is TGTGCCAGCAATCTAGGGGCCGCCGGGGAGCTGTTTTTT.

J is TRBJ1-4 and V is TRBV6-6; TRBD1 aligns across 9 bases. CDR3 length equals 16 residues. In germline, CDR1 is MNHNY, CDR2 SVGAGI (reference sequence). Trimming removed 0 bases from V and 7 bases from J; junction bases left unmatched: 6. CDR3 loop: CASSYSRTGVTEKLFF. The CDR3 region has the DNA TGTGCCAGCAGTTACTCCCGGACAGGGGTAACTGAAAAACTGTTTTTT.

This rearrangement joins TRBV4-2 to TRBJ2-3, with 7 bases identical to TRBD1. J was trimmed by 0 bases and V by 2 bases; bases with no gene match: 5. The CDR3 is made up of 16 amino acids. CDR1 and CDR2 from the germline V gene are LGHNA and YNFKEQ. The CDR3 loop reads CASSQTTGVSTDTQYF. For the CDR3, the DNA is TGTGCCAGCAGCCAAACTACAGGGGTAAGCACAGATACGCAGTATTTT.

The genes are TRBV7-9 and TRBJ2-2; TRBD1 aligns across 7 bases. The V gene end was trimmed by 6 bases and the J gene end by 4 bases; junction bases not matched to a gene: 5. This CDR3 has 14 amino acids. CDR1 is SEHNR and CDR2 is FQNEAQ in the germline V gene (reference sequence). CDR3 in amino acids: CASRRQGTTGELFF. The CDR3 DNA follows: TGTGCCAGCAGGCGACAGGGTACCACCGGGGAGCTGTTTTTT. Supplemented by reference TRBV7-9 and TRBJ2-2, the full variable domain reads DTGVSQNPRHKITKRGQNVTFRCDPISEHNRLYWYRQTLGQGPEFLTYFQNEAQLEKSRLLSDRFSAERPKGSFSTLEIQRTEQGDSAMYLCASRRQGTTGELFFGEGSRLTVL.

This clone was seen only once. The rearrangement links TRBV4-3 to TRBJ1-2; 7 bases map to TRBD1. Looked up from germline, CDR1 is LGHNA and CDR2 is YSLEER. Losses at the gene ends were 1 base for V and 4 bases for J; bases not matched to a gene: 3. CDR3 length: 14 amino acids. In DNA, the CDR3 is TGCGCCAGCAGCCAAGTGACAGGGTTCTATGGCTACACCTTC. Translated: CASSQVTGFYGYTF.

The rearrangement uses TRBV2 and TRBJ1-2, with TRBD1 matching 12 bases. In germline, CDR1 is SNHLY, CDR2 FYNNEI. The CDR3 sequence is 12 residues long. With 8 bases clipped from V and 8 bases from J, the junction kept 3 bases outside the gene matches. The CDR3 sequence is CASGTGGAGYTF. The CDR3 DNA reads as TGTGCCAGCGGGACAGGGGGCGCAGGCTACACCTTC. The full variable domain, in which reference TRBV2 and TRBJ1-2 provide the parts outside the CDR3, is EPEVTQTPSHQVTQMGQEVILRCVPISNHLYFYWYRQILGQKVEFLVSFYNNEISEKSEIFDDQFSVERPDGSNFTLKIRSTKLEDSAMYFCASGTGGAGYTFGSGTRLTVV.

V is TRBV6-1 and J is TRBJ1-5; TRBD1 aligns across 11 bases. CDR3 size: 16 residues. J lost 9 bases, V lost 2 bases, and 9 bases had no gene match. The germline V gene has CDR1 MNHNS and CDR2 SASEGT. CDR3 coding DNA: TGTGCCAGCAGTGAAATCCTTGGACAGGGGGCCGGGCCCCAGCATTTT. It specifies CASSEILGQGAGPQHF.

The chain couples TRBV18 to TRBJ1-1; no reliable D call. The germline V and J ends were trimmed by 3 bases and 1 base, with 18 bases remaining between them. The CDR3 sequence is 17 residues long. CDR1 is KGHSH and CDR2 is LQKENI in the germline V gene. The CDR3 spells CASSPSPGNKGNTEAFF. CDR3 DNA: TGTGCCAGCTCACCCAGTCCCGGGAATAAGGGGAACACTGAAGCTTTCTTT.

The CDR3: CASSPGVNAEQFF. CDR3 DNA sequence: TGTGCCAGTAGTCCCGGGGTAAATGCTGAGCAGTTCTTC. The chain uses TRBV19 and TRBJ2-1; weak D call: TRBD2 (5 bases). Germline loops: CDR1 LNHDA, CDR2 SQIVND (reference sequence). The CDR3 contains 13 residues. The V end was cut by 5 bases, the J end by 9 bases, with 14 bases between.

This chain uses TRBV4-2 with TRBJ1-3; D gene uncertain. V lost 0 bases and J lost 1, with 10 bases in between. The CDR3 has 16 amino acids. Germline V gives CDR1 LGHNA, CDR2 YNFKEQ. The CDR3 loop is CASSQDRLPSGNTIYF. The CDR3 DNA is TGTGCCAGCAGCCAAGATCGGTTACCATCTGGAAACACCATATATTTT.